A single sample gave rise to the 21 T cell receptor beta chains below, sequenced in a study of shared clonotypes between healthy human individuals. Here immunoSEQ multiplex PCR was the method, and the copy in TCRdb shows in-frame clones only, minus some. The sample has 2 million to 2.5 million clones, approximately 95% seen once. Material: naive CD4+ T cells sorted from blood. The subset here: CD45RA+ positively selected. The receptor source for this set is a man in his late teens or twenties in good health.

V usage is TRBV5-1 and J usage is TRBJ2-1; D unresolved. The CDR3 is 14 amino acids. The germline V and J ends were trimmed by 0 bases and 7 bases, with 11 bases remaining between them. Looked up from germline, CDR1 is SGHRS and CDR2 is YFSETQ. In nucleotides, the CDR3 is TGCGCCAGCAGCTTGGACCCAGCAGGAAATGAGCAGTTCTTC. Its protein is CASSLDPAGNEQFF. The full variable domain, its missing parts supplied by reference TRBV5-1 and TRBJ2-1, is KAGVTQTPRYLIKTRGQQVTLSCSPISGHRSVSWYQQTPGQGLQFLFEYFSETQRNKGNFPGRFSGRQFSNSRSEMNVSTLELGDSALYLCASSLDPAGNEQFFGPGTRLTVL.

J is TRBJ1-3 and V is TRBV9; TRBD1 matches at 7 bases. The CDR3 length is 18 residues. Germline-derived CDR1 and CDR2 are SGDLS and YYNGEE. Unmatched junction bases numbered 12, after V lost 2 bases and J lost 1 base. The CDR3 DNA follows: TGTGCCAGCAGCGTCCTAGACGGGACAGCGATTTCTGGAAACACCATATATTTT. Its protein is CASSVLDGTAISGNTIYF.

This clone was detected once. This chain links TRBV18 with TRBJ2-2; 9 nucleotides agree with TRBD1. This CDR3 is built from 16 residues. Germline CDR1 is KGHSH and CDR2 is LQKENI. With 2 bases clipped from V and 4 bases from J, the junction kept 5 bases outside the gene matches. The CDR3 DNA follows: TGTGCCAGCTCACCAACCGGGACAGGGAGCACCGGGGAGCTGTTTTTT. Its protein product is CASSPTGTGSTGELFF.

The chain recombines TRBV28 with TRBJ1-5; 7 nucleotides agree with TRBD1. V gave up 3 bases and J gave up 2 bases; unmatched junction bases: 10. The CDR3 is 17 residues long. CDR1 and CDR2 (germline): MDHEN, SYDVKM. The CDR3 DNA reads TGTGCCAGCAGTTTCCCGACAGGGTTTGTTCGCAATCAGCCCCAGCATTTT. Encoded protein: CASSFPTGFVRNQPQHF.

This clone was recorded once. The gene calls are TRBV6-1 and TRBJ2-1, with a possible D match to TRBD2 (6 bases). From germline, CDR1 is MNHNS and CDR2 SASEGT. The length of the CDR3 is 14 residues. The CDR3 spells CACLASASYNEQFF. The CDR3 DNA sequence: TGTGCTTGCCTGGCTAGCGCCTCCTACAATGAGCAGTTCTTC.

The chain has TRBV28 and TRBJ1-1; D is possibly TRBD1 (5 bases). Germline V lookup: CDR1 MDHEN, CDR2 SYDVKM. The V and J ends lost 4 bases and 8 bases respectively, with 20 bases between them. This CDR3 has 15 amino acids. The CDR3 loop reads CASSSPSGPKGEAFF. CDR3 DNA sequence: TGTGCCAGCAGTTCCCCCTCGGGCCCGAAGGGGGAAGCTTTCTTT. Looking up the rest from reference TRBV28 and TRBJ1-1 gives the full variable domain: DVKVTQSSRYLVKRTGEKVFLECVQDMDHENMFWYRQDPGLGLRLIYFSYDVKMKEKGDIPEGYSVSREKKERFSLILESASTNQTSMYLCASSSPSGPKGEAFFGQGTRLTVV.

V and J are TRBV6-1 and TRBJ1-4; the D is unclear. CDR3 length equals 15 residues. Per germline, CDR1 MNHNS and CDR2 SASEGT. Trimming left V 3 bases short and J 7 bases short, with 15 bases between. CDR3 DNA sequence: TGTGCCAGCAGTGACGGGAAACTGGGTAGTGAAAAACTGTTTTTT. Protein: CASSDGKLGSEKLFF.

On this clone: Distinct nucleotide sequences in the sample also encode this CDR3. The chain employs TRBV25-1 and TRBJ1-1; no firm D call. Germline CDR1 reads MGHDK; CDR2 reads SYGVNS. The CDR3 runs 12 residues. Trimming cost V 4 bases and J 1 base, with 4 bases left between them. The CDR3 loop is CASSVGNTEAFF. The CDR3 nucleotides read TGTGCCAGCAGTGTGGGGAACACTGAAGCTTTCTTT.

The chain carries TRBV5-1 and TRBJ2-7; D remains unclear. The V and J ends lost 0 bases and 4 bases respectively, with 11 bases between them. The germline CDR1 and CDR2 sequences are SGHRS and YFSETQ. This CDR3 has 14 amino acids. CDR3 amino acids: CASSLAGTYYEQYF. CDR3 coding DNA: TGCGCCAGCAGCTTGGCGGGCACGTATTACGAGCAGTACTTC.

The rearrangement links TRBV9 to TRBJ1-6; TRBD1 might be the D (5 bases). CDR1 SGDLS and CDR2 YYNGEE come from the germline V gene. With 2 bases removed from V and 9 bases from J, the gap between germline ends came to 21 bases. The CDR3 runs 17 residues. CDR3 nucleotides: TGTGCCAGCAGCGTGGGGGGATTGACGGGCTCTCTTTCACCCCTCCACTTT. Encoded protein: CASSVGGLTGSLSPLHF. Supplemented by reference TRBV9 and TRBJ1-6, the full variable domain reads DSGVTQTPKHLITATGQRVTLRCSPRSGDLSVYWYQQSLDQGLQFLIQYYNGEERAKGNILERFSAQQFPDLHSELNLSSLELGDSALYFCASSVGGLTGSLSPLHFGNGTRLTVT.

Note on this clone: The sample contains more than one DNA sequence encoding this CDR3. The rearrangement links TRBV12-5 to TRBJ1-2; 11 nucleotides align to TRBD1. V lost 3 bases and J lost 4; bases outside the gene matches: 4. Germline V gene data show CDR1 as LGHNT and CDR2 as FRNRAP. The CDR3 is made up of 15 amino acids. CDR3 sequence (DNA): TGTGCTAGTGGTTTAGGACAGGGGGCGGGCTATGGCTACACCTTC. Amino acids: CASGLGQGAGYGYTF.

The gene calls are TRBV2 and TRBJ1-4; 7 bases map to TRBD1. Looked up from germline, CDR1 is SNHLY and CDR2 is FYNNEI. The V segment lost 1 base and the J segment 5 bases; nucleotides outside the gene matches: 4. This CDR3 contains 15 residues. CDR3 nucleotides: TGTGCCAGCAGTGAAGTTGGGACAGAGAATGAAAAACTGTTTTTT. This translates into CASSEVGTENEKLFF.

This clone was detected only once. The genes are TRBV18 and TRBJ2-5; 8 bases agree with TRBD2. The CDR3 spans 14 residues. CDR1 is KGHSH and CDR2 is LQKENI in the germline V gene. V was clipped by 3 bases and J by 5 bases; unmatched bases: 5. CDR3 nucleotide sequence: TGTGCCAGCTCACCGGGACTAGGCGTGGAGACCCAGTACTTC. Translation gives CASSPGLGVETQYF.

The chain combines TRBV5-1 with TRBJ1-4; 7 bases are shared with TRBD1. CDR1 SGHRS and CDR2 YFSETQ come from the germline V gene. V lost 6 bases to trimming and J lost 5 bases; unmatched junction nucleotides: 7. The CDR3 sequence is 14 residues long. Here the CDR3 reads CASTSGTANEKLFF. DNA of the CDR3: TGCGCCAGCACTTCCGGGACAGCGAATGAAAAACTGTTTTTT.

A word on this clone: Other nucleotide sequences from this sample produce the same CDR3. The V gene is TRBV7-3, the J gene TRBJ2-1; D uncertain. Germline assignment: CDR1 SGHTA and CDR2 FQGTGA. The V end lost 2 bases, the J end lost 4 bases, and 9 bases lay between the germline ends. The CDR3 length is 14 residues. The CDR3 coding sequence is TGTGCCAGCAGCTTAGGGCAGATTTACAATGAGCAGTTCTTC. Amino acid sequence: CASSLGQIYNEQFF.

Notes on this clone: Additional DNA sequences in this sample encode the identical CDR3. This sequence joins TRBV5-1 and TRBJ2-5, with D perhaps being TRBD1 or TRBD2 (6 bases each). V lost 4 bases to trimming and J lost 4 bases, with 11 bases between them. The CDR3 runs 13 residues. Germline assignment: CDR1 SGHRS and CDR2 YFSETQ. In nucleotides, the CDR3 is TGCGCCAGCAGCGTGTCGGGGGCAGAGACCCAGTACTTC. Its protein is CASSVSGAETQYF.

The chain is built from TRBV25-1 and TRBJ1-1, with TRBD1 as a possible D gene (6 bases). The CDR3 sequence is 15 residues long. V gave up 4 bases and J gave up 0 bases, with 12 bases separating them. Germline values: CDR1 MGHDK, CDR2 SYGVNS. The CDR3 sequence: CASSGVGGLNTEAFF. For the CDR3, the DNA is TGTGCCAGCAGTGGAGTTGGGGGCTTGAACACTGAAGCTTTCTTT. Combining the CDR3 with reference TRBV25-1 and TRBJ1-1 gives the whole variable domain EADIYQTPRYLVIGTGKKITLECSQTMGHDKMYWYQQDPGMELHLIHYSYGVNSTEKGDLSSESTVSRIRTEHFPLTLESARPSHTSQYLCASSGVGGLNTEAFFGQGTRLTVV.

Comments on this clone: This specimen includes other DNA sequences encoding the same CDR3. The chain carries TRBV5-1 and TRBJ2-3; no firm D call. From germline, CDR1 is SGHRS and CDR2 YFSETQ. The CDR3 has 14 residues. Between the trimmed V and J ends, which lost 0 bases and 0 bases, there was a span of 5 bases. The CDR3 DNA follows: TGCGCCAGCAGCTTGGACCTTAGCACAGATACGCAGTATTTT. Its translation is CASSLDLSTDTQYF.

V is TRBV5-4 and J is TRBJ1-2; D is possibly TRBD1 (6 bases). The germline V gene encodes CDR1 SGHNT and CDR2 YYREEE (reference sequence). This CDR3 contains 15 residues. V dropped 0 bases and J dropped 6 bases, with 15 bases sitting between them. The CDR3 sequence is CASSLGGQGLNGYTF. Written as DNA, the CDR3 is TGTGCCAGCAGCTTGGGGGGGCAGGGACTAAATGGCTACACCTTC.

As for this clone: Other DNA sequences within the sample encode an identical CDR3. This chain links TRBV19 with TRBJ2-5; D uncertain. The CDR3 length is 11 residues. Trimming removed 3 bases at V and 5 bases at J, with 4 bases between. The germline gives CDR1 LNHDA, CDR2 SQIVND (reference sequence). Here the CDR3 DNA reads TGTGCCAGTAGTATTAGGGAGACCCAGTACTTC. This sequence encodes CASSIRETQYF.

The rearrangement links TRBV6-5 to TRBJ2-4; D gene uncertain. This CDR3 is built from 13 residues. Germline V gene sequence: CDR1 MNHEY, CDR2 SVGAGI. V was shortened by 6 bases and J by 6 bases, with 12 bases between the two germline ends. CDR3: CASRQTQANIQYF. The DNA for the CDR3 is TGTGCCAGCAGGCAAACTCAGGCAAACATTCAGTACTTC.